The 7 T cell receptor beta chains given below trace back to one sample, sequenced in a study of blood T cell repertoires in COVID-19 (TCRdb year 2020). To prepare the library, the immunoSEQ multiplex PCR assay was applied. Sourced from immuneACCESS, this table was stored by TCRdb with only in-frame sequences that have V and J called. A share of the clones is absent; for the studies checked, an unresolved V gene accounts for under half, and the remainder has no known explanation. This sample gives 65,000 to 95,000 clones in total; about 85% of them show up just once. The top ten clonotypes cover over 15% of the sample. Sample: peripheral blood. The receptors derive from an elderly man with active or convalescent COVID-19.

This rearrangement joins TRBV11-2 to TRBJ2-1; a possible D gene is TRBD2 (5 bases). Germline lookup yields CDR1 SGHAT and CDR2 FQNNGV. CDR3 length equals 18 residues. Between the trimmed V and J ends, which lost 4 bases and 2 bases, there was a span of 21 bases. Here the CDR3 reads CASSSSIGPGSPYNEQFF. The CDR3 bases are TGTGCCAGCAGCTCGAGCATAGGTCCGGGGAGCCCCTACAATGAGCAGTTCTTC.

This clone was recorded only once. Here the CDR3 DNA reads TGTGCCAGTCGGACAGGGGTCCAAGAGACCCAGTACTTC. This translates into CASRTGVQETQYF. V usage is TRBV19 and J usage is TRBJ2-5; the match to TRBD1 covers 9 bases. Germline assignment: CDR1 LNHDA and CDR2 SQIVND (reference sequence). Germline trimming cut 8 bases from V and 1 base from J; bases unmatched to any gene: 2. CDR3 length: 13 residues.

The rearrangement uses TRBV30 and TRBJ1-2, with 10 nucleotides matching TRBD1. Germline CDR1 is GTSNPN and CDR2 is SVGIG (reference sequence). V was clipped by 5 bases and J by 4 bases; unmatched bases: 10. The CDR3 loop spans 15 amino acids. This CDR3 reads CAWLLGQGKGYGYTF. CDR3 nucleotide sequence: TGTGCCTGGCTACTGGGACAGGGGAAGGGCTATGGCTACACCTTC.

This clone appeared a few times. At one boundary the junction diverges from the germline segment, which might be a read error. The chain has TRBV7-9 and TRBJ2-5; 9 bases are shared with TRBD2. Germline V CDR1 and CDR2: SEHNR, FQNEAQ (reference sequence). This CDR3 comprises 13 residues. The CDR3 DNA follows: TGTGCCAGCAGCATAGCGGGAGAGGAGACCCAGTACTTC. It codes for CASSIAGEETQYF.

J is TRBJ1-5 and V is TRBV28; possible D gene TRBD1, 6 bases. CDR1 and CDR2 from the germline V gene are MDHEN and SYDVKM. V dropped 6 bases and J dropped 0 bases, with 12 bases sitting between them. The CDR3 is 15 residues long. The CDR3 DNA is TGTGCCAGCAGACGAACAGGGTCTAGCAATCAGCCCCAGCATTTT. This encodes CASRRTGSSNQPQHF.

V usage is TRBV4-1 and J usage is TRBJ2-3; TRBD2 aligns across 8 bases. Trimming at V came to 4 bases and at J to 5 bases, leaving 14 bases not matched to a gene. CDR3 length: 17 residues. The germline CDR1 and CDR2 sequences are MGHRA and YSYEKL. The CDR3 reads CASSLGGAGGGGDTQYF. The CDR3 nucleotides read TGCGCCAGCAGCCTCGGGGGGGCGGGCGGCGGTGGAGATACGCAGTATTTT.

The chain combines TRBV5-4 with TRBJ1-2; 11 nucleotides line up with TRBD1. Trimming removed 5 bases from V and 6 bases from J; junction bases left unmatched: 9. Germline loops: CDR1 SGHNT, CDR2 YYREEE (reference sequence). This CDR3 spans 15 amino acids. The CDR3 DNA follows: TGTGCCAGCAGTATTGAACCGGGACAGGGGGATGGCTACACCTTC. This codes for CASSIEPGQGDGYTF.